The 14 T cell receptor beta chains in this list originate from one sample, sequenced in a study of cytomegalovirus exposure and HLA in healthy donors. Vbeta (60) and Jbeta (13) primers were used in the PCR. The method was immunoSEQ multiplex PCR; TCRdb's version includes in-frame clones alone and lacks a portion of them. The top ten hold about 2.3% of the sample, which has 150,000 to 200,000 clones, approximately 80% seen once. Sequences were obtained from PBMCs. These TCRs come from a woman in her twenties or thirties in good health and CMV-seronegative.

This clone was counted only a few times. The rearrangement joins TRBV6-6 to TRBJ2-7; tentative D call: TRBD2 (5 bases). Germline V CDR1 and CDR2: MNHNY, SVGAGI (reference sequence). Trimming cost V 6 bases and J 3 bases, with 15 bases left between them. This CDR3 spans 14 amino acids. For the CDR3, the DNA is TGTGCCAGCAGCCAACGAGGGCTAGACTACGAGCAGTACTTC. This encodes CASSQRGLDYEQYF.

This chain connects TRBV29-1 to TRBJ2-7; a weak D match, TRBD1 (5 bases). Germline V lookup: CDR1 SQVTM, CDR2 ANQGSEA. The CDR3 sequence is 11 residues long. The V gene lost 7 bases and the J gene lost 11 bases, with 18 bases spanning the gap. This CDR3 is CSGIFGPREYF. The CDR3 DNA is TGCAGCGGAATTTTTGGTCCCAGGGAGTACTTC.

This clone has more than one count but fewer than ten. This rearrangement joins TRBV28 to TRBJ1-5; D is unclear. Germline loops: CDR1 MDHEN, CDR2 SYDVKM. The length of the CDR3 is 16 residues. V gave up 5 bases and J gave up 4 bases, with 18 bases separating them. Here the CDR3 reads CASSLIPSLSNQPQHF. The CDR3 bases are TGTGCCAGCAGTCTTATCCCTTCGCTCAGTAATCAGCCCCAGCATTTT.

The CDR3 nucleotides read TGTGCCAGCGGGAGGGACCGGGACAGGGGGGGGAACGAGCAGTACTTC. This codes for CASGRDRDRGGNEQYF. The chain has TRBV27 and TRBJ2-7; 11 nucleotides align to TRBD1. Germline CDR1 is MNHEY and CDR2 is SMNVEV (reference sequence). The ends lost 8 bases at V and 5 bases at J; junction bases unmatched: 14. There are 16 residues in the CDR3.

This clone was observed a few times. The chain employs TRBV28 and TRBJ2-5, with 10 bases lining up with TRBD2. V dropped 10 bases and J dropped 4; count of bases not matched to a gene: 12. The CDR3 is made up of 15 amino acids. CDR1 is MDHEN, CDR2 SYDVKM, per germline. CDR3 in DNA: TGTGCCACTGACCCTAGCGGGAGAGTAGGAGAGACCCAGTACTTC. Protein: CATDPSGRVGETQYF.

This chain joins TRBV6-5 and TRBJ2-1; 9 bases align to TRBD2. The J segment lost 1 base and the V segment lost 6 bases, leaving 4 bases of the junction unmatched. The CDR3 is made up of 15 amino acids. Germline V lookup: CDR1 MNHEY, CDR2 SVGAGI. This chain's CDR3 is CASSETSGSYNEQFF. CDR3 nucleotide sequence: TGTGCCAGCAGCGAGACTAGCGGATCCTACAATGAGCAGTTCTTC.

This chain joins TRBV4-1 and TRBJ2-5; possibly TRBD2 for D (5 bases). The DNA end favors TRBJ2-7, so the J call may be wrong. Germline CDR1 is MGHRA and CDR2 is YSYEKL. The CDR3 covers 16 residues. CDR3 bases: TGCGCCAGCAGCCGCGGCGGCAGGAGGCCCCCCTACGAGCAGTACTTC. This encodes CASSRGGRRPPYEQYF.

The gene calls are TRBV6-4 and TRBJ2-6; D gene unclear. Germline CDR1 is MRHNA and CDR2 is SNTAGT. V was cut by 2 bases and J by 2 bases, with 4 bases left in between. This CDR3 region has 14 residues. This chain's CDR3 is CASSDTAGANVLTF. The DNA for the CDR3 is TGTGCCAGCAGTGACACGGCTGGGGCCAACGTCCTGACTTTC.

The chain links TRBV5-4 to TRBJ2-3, with 12 positions matching TRBD2. V lost 1 base, J lost 0 bases, and 3 bases stayed unmatched. This CDR3 is built from 17 residues. CDR1 is SGHNT, CDR2 YYREEE, per germline (reference sequence). The CDR3 region is CASSLRLAGGSTDTQYF. In DNA, the CDR3 is TGTGCCAGCAGCTTGCGGCTAGCGGGAGGGAGCACAGATACGCAGTATTTT. The full variable domain, rest sourced from reference TRBV5-4 and TRBJ2-3, is ETGVTQSPTHLIKTRGQQVTLRCSSQSGHNTVSWYQQALGQGPQFIFQYYREEENGRGNFPPRFSGLQFPNYSSELNVNALELDDSALYLCASSLRLAGGSTDTQYFGPGTRLTVL.

J is TRBJ1-5 and V is TRBV9; a possible D gene is TRBD1 (6 bases). The CDR3 sequence is 13 residues long. V was pared by 3 bases and J by 11 bases, with 15 bases between. The V gene's germline CDR1 is SGDLS and CDR2 YYNGEE. The CDR3 protein is CASSGAAGVSQHF. The CDR3 DNA reads TGTGCCAGCAGCGGCGCCGCAGGGGTGTCCCAGCATTTT. Combining the CDR3 with reference TRBV9 and TRBJ1-5 gives the whole variable domain DSGVTQTPKHLITATGQRVTLRCSPRSGDLSVYWYQQSLDQGLQFLIQYYNGEERAKGNILERFSAQQFPDLHSELNLSSLELGDSALYFCASSGAAGVSQHFGDGTRLSIL.

This sequence joins TRBV27 and TRBJ2-1; 13 bases line up with TRBD2. V shed 6 bases and J 0 bases; nucleotides not matched to a gene: 8. CDR3 length: 18 amino acids. Per the germline V gene, CDR1 is MNHEY and CDR2 is SMNVEV (reference sequence). The CDR3 spells CASRRTSGGYSSYNEQFF. CDR3 nucleotides: TGTGCCAGCAGGCGGACTAGCGGGGGCTATAGCTCCTACAATGAGCAGTTCTTC.

A remark on this clone: One junction end does not reproduce the germline sequence, and a read error may be involved. The CDR3 protein is CASSLAGQGYNGQFF. The CDR3, as DNA: TGTGCCAGCAGCTTAGCGGGACAGGGTTACAATGGGCAGTTCTTC. This chain links TRBV7-2 with TRBJ2-1; 9 nucleotides agree with TRBD1. This CDR3 comprises 15 residues. Germline lookup yields CDR1 SGHTA and CDR2 FQGNSA.

Details on this clone: Sequence at one end of the junction differs from germline and may be a read error. The rearrangement joins TRBV7-9 to TRBJ1-2, with TRBD1 identical over 7 bases. CDR3 length equals 13 residues. Looked up from germline, CDR1 is SEHNR and CDR2 is FQNEAQ (reference sequence). The CDR3 protein is CSSSFGTAYGYTF. CDR3 nucleotide sequence: TGTTCCAGCAGCTTCGGGACAGCCTATGGCTACACCTTC.

V is TRBV4-1 and J is TRBJ2-6; TRBD1 might be the D (6 bases). V was pared by 3 bases and J by 2 bases, with 11 bases between. Germline assignment: CDR1 MGHRA and CDR2 YSYEKL. The CDR3 runs 16 residues. The DNA for the CDR3 is TGCGCCAGCAGCCACCACACAGGGACTGGGGCCAACGTCCTGACTTTC. Its translation is CASSHHTGTGANVLTF.